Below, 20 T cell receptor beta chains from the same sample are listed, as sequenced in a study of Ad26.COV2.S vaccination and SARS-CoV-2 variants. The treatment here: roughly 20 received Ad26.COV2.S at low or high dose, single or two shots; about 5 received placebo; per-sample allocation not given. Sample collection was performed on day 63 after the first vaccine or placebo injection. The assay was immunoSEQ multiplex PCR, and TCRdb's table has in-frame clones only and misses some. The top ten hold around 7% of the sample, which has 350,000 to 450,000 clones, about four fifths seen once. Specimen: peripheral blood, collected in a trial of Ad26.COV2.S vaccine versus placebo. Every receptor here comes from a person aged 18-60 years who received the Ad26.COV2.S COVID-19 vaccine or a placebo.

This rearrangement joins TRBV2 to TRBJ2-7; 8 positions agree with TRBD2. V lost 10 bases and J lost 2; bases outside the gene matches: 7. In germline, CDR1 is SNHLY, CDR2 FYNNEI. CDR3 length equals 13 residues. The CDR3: CATRTSSTYEQYF. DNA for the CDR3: TGTGCCACTCGGACTAGCAGTACCTACGAGCAGTACTTC.

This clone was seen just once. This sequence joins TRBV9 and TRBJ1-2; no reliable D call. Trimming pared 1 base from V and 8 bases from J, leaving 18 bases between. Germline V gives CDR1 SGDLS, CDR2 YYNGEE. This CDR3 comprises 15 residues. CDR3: CASSVTPGQTRGYTF. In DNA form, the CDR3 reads TGTGCCAGCAGCGTAACCCCCGGCCAAACGCGGGGCTACACCTTC. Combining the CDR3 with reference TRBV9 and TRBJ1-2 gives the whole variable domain DSGVTQTPKHLITATGQRVTLRCSPRSGDLSVYWYQQSLDQGLQFLIQYYNGEERAKGNILERFSAQQFPDLHSELNLSSLELGDSALYFCASSVTPGQTRGYTFGSGTRLTVV.

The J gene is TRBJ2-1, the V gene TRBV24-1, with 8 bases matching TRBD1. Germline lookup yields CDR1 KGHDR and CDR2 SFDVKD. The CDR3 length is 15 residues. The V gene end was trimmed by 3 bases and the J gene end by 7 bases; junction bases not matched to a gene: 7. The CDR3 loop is CATSDPRTGSNEQFF. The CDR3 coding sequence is TGTGCCACCAGTGATCCGCGGACAGGGAGTAATGAGCAGTTCTTC.

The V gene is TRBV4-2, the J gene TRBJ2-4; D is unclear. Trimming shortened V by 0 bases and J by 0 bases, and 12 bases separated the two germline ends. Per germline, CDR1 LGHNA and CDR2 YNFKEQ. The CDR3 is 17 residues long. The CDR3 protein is CASSQDGVALAKNIQYF. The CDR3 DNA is TGTGCCAGCAGCCAAGATGGGGTGGCTCTAGCCAAAAACATTCAGTACTTC.

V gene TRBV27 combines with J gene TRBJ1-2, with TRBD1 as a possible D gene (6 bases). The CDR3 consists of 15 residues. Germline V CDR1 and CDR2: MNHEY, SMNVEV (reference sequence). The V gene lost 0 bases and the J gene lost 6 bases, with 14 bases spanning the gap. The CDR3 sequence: CASSLSRWGANGYTF. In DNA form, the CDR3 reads TGTGCCAGCAGTTTATCCCGCTGGGGGGCGAATGGCTACACCTTC.

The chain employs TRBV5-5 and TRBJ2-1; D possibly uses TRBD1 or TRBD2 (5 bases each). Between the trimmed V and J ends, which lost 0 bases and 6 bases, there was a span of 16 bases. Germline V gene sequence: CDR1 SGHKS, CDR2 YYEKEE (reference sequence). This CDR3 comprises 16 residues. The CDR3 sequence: CASSLVAGVGANEQFF. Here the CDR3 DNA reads TGTGCCAGCAGCTTGGTCGCCGGGGTCGGGGCCAATGAGCAGTTCTTC. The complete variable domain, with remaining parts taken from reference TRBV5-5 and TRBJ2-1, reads DAGVTQSPTHLIKTRGQQVTLRCSPISGHKSVSWYQQVLGQGPQFIFQYYEKEERGRGNFPDRFSARQFPNYSSELNVNALLLGDSALYLCASSLVAGVGANEQFFGPGTRLTVL.

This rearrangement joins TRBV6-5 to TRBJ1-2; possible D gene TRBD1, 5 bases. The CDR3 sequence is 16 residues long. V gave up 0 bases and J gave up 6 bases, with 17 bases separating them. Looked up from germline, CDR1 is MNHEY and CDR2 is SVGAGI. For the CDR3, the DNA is TGTGCCAGCAGTTACTCAACGGGCCTCCGGGGGGATGGCTACACCTTC. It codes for CASSYSTGLRGDGYTF.

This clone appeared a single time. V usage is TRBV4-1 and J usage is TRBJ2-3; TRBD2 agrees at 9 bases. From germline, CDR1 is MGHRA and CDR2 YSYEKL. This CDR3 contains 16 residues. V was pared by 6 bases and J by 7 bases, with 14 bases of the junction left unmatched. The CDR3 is CASRTTSGGPKNTQYF. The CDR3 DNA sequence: TGCGCCAGCAGGACGACTAGCGGAGGGCCTAAAAATACGCAGTATTTT.

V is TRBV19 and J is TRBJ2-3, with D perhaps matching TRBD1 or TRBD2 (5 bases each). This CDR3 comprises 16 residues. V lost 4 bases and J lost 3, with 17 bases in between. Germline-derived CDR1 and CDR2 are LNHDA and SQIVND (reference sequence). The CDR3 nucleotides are TGTGCCAGTAGTACTCGGCAACGAGGGGATACAGATACGCAGTATTTT. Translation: CASSTRQRGDTDTQYF.

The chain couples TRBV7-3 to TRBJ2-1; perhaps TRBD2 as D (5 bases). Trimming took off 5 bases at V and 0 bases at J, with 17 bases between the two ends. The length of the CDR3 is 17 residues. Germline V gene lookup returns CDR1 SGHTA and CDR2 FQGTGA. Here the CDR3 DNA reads TGTGCCAGCAGCCCCCGGGGTAGCGCAGGCTCCTACAATGAGCAGTTCTTC. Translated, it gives CASSPRGSAGSYNEQFF.

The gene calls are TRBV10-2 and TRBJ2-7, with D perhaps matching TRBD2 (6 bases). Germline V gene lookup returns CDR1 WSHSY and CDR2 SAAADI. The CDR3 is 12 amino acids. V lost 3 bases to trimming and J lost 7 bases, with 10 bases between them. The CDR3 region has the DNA TGCGCCAGCAGTGACAGGGCGGGGGAGCAGTACTTC. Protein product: CASSDRAGEQYF.

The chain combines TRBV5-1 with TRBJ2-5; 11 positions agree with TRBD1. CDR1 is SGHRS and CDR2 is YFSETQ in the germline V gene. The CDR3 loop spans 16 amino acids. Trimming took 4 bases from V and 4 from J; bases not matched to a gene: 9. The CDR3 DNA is TGCGCCAGCAGCCCATCTTGGACAGGGGGCTTAGAGACCCAGTACTTC. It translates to CASSPSWTGGLETQYF. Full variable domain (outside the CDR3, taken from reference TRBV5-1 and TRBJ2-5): KAGVTQTPRYLIKTRGQQVTLSCSPISGHRSVSWYQQTPGQGLQFLFEYFSETQRNKGNFPGRFSGRQFSNSRSEMNVSTLELGDSALYLCASSPSWTGGLETQYFGPGTRLLVL.

The CDR3 region has the DNA TGTGCCAGCAGTCGGGGACTAGCGGGGGCCTCCTACGAGCAGTACTTC. It encodes CASSRGLAGASYEQYF. The chain recombines TRBV5-6 with TRBJ2-7; 14 bases fit TRBD2. The CDR3 consists of 16 residues. Germline V gives CDR1 SGHDT, CDR2 YYEEEE. V gave up 5 bases and J gave up 0 bases; unmatched junction bases: 4.

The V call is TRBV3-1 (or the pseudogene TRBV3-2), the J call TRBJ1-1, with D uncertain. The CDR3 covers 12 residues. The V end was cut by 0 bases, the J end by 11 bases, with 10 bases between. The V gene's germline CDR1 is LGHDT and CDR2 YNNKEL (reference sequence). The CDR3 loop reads CASSQDRRSAFF. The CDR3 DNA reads TGTGCCAGCAGCCAAGATCGACGCAGCGCTTTCTTT.

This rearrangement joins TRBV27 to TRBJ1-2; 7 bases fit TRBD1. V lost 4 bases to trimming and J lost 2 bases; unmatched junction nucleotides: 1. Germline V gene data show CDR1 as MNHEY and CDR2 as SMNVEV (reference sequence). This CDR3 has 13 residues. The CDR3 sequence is CASSSTGNYGYTF. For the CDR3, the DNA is TGTGCCAGCAGTTCGACAGGGAACTATGGCTACACCTTC.

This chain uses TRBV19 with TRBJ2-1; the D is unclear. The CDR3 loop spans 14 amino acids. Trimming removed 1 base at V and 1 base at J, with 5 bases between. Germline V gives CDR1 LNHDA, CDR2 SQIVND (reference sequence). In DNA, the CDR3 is TGTGCCAGTAGTATAGTAGGGTCCTACAATGAGCAGTTCTTC. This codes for CASSIVGSYNEQFF.

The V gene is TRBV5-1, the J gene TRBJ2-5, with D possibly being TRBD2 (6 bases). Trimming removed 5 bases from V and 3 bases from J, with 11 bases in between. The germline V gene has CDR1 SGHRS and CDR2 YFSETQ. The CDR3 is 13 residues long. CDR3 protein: CASRWEAEETQYF. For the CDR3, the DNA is TGCGCCAGCAGATGGGAGGCCGAAGAGACCCAGTACTTC. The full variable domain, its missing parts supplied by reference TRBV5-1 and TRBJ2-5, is KAGVTQTPRYLIKTRGQQVTLSCSPISGHRSVSWYQQTPGQGLQFLFEYFSETQRNKGNFPGRFSGRQFSNSRSEMNVSTLELGDSALYLCASRWEAEETQYFGPGTRLLVL.

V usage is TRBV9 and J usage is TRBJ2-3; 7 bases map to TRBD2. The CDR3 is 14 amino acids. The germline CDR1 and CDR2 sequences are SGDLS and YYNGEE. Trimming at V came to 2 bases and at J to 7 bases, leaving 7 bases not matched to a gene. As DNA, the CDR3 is TGTGCCAGCAGCGTGTCCACCGGGACTAATACGCAGTATTTT. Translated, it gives CASSVSTGTNTQYF.

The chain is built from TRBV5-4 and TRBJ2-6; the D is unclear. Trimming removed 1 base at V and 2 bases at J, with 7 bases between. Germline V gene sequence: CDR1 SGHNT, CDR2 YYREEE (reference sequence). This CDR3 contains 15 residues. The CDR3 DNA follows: TGTGCCAGCAGCTTGCCGTTGGCTGGGGCCAACGTCCTGACTTTC. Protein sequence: CASSLPLAGANVLTF. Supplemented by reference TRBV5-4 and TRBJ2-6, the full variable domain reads ETGVTQSPTHLIKTRGQQVTLRCSSQSGHNTVSWYQQALGQGPQFIFQYYREEENGRGNFPPRFSGLQFPNYSSELNVNALELDDSALYLCASSLPLAGANVLTFGAGSRLTVL.

CDR3: CSVVFGGRKDTQYF. The CDR3 DNA reads TGCAGCGTCGTATTTGGGGGGAGAAAGGATACGCAGTATTTT. This chain connects TRBV29-1 to TRBJ2-3, with D possibly TRBD2 on 6 matching bases. The CDR3 runs 14 residues. V shed 6 bases and J shed 6 bases, with 19 bases lying between them. Looked up from germline, CDR1 is SQVTM and CDR2 is ANQGSEA.